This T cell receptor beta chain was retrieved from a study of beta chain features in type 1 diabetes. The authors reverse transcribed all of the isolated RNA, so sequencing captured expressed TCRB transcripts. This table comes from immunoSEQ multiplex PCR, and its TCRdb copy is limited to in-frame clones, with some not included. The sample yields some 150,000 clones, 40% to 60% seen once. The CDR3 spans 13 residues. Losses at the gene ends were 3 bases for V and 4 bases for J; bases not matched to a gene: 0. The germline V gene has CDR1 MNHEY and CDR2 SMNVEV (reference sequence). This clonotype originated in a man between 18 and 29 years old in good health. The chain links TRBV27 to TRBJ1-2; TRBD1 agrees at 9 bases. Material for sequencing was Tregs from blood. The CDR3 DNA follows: TGTGCCAGCAGTTTGACAGGGGGCTATGGCTACACCTTC. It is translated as CASSLTGGYGYTF.